This T cell receptor (beta chain) stems from a study of blood T cells in healthy people across ages. The V and J ends lost 0 bases and 3 bases respectively, with 10 bases between them. Per germline, CDR1 ENHRY and CDR2 SYGVKD. This CDR3 comprises 15 residues. The second PCR ran roughly 6 to 11 cycles with a sample-barcoded 5' primer and J-beta primers. TCRdb re-called the 5' RACE reads with MiXCR, one entry per CDR3 protein. The repertoire holds around 600,000 distinct CDR3 sequences, with around 48% as singletons. The chain links TRBV10-3 to TRBJ2-3; unclear D gene. The receptor's source is an elderly man in good health. Material: blood. CDR3 in DNA: TGTGCCATCAGTGAGTCTGGCGTCCAGACAGATACGCAGTATTTT. It translates to CAISESGVQTDTQYF.